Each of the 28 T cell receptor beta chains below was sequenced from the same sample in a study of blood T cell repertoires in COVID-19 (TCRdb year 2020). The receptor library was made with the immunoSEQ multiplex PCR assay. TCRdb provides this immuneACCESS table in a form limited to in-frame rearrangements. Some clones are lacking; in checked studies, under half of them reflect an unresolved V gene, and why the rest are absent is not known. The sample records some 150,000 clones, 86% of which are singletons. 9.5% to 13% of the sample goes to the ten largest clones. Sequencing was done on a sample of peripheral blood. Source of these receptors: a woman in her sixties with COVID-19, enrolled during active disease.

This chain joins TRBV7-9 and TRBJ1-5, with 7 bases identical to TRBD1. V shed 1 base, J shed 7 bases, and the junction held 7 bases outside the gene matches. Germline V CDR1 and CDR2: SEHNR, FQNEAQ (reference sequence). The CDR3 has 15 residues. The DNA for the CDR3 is TGTGCCAGCAGCTTAGAAGGGGGCGCAGGGCAGCCCCAGCATTTT. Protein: CASSLEGGAGQPQHF.

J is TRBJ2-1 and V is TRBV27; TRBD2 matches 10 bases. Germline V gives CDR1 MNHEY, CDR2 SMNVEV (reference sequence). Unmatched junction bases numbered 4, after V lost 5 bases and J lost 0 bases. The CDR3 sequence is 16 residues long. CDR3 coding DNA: TGTGCCAGCAGTCCGCTAGCGGGAGCCTCCTACAATGAGCAGTTCTTC. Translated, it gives CASSPLAGASYNEQFF.

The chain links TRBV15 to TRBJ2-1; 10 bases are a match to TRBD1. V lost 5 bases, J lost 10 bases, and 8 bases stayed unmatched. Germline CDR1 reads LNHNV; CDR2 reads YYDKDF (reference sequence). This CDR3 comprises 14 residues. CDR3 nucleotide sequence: TGTGCCACCAGCCACGGGACAGGGGAATTCGAGCAGTTCTTC. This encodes CATSHGTGEFEQFF. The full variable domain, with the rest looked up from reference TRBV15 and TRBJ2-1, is DAMVIQNPRYQVTQFGKPVTLSCSQTLNHNVMYWYQQKSSQAPKLLFHYYDKDFNNEADTPDNFQSRRPNTSFCFLDIRSPGLGDTAMYLCATSHGTGEFEQFFGPGTRLTVL.

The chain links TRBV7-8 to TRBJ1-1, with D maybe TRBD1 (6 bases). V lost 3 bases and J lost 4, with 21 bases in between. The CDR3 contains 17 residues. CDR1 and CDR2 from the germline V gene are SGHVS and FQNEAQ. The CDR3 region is CASSFRGQGRAVTEAFF. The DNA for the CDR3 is TGTGCCAGCAGCTTTCGTGGGCAGGGGCGAGCGGTCACTGAAGCTTTCTTT.

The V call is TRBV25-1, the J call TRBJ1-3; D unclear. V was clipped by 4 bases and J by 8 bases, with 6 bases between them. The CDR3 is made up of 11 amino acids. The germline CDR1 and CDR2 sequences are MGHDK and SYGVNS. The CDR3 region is CASSVLDTIYF. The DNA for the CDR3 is TGTGCCAGCAGTGTACTGGACACCATATATTTT.

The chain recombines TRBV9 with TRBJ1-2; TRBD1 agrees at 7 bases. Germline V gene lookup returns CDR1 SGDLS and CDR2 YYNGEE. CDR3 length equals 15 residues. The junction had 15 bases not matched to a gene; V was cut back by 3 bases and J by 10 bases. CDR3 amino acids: CASSEPGTAYMDYTF. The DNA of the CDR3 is TGTGCCAGCAGCGAGCCCGGGACAGCCTATATGGACTACACCTTC.

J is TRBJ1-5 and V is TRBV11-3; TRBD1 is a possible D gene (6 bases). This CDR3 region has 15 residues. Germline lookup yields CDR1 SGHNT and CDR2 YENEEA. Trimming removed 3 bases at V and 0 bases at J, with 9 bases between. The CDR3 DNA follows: TGTGCCAGCAGCTTGGGACACGATAGCAATCAGCCCCAGCATTTT. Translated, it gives CASSLGHDSNQPQHF.

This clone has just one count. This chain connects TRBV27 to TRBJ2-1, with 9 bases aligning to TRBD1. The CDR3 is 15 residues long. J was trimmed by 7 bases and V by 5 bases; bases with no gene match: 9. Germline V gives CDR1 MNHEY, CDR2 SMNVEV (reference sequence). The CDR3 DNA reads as TGTGCCAGCAGTCCTCGTACAGGGGGCCGGAATGAGCAGTTCTTC. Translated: CASSPRTGGRNEQFF.

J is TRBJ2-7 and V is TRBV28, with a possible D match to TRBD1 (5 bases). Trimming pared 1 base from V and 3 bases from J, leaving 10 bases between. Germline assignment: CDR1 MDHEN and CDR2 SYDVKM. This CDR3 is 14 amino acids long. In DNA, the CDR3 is TGTGCCAGCAGTTTATCAGGGAACTTCTACGAGCAGTACTTC. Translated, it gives CASSLSGNFYEQYF.

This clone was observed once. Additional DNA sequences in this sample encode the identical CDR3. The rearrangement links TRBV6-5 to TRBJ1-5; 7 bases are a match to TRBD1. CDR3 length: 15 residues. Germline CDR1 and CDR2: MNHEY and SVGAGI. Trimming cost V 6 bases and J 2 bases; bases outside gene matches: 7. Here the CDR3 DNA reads TGTGCCAGCAGCCTAGGCCAGGGGGGCAATCAGCCCCAGCATTTT. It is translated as CASSLGQGGNQPQHF.

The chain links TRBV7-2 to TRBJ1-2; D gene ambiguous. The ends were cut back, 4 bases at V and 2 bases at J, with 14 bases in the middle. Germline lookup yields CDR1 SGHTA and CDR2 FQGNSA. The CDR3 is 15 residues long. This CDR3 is CASSSRERLNYGYTF. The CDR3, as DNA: TGTGCCAGCAGCTCCCGGGAGAGGCTCAACTATGGCTACACCTTC.

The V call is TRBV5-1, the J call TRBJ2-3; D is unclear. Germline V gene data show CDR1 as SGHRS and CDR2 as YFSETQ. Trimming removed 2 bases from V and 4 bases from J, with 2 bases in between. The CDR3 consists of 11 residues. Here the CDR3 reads CASSFADTQYF. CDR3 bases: TGCGCCAGCAGCTTCGCAGATACGCAGTATTTT.

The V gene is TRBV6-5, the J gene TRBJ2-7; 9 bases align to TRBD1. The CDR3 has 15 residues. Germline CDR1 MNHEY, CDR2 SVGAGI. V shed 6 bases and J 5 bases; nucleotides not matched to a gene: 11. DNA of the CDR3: TGTGCCAGCAGCCGTCCGGGACAGGGAGCCCACGAGCAGTACTTC. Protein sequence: CASSRPGQGAHEQYF.

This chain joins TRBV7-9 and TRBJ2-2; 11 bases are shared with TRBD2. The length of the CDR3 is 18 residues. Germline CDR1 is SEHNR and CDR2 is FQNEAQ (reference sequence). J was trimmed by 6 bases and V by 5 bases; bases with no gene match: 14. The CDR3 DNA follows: TGTGCCAGCAGCCCACCGACTAGCGGGGTCCTCTTCGCCGGGGAGCTGTTTTTT. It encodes CASSPPTSGVLFAGELFF.

The CDR3 loop reads CATSASGSNYGYTF. The DNA for the CDR3 is TGTGCCACCAGTGCCTCGGGATCCAACTATGGCTACACCTTC. V gene TRBV24-1 combines with J gene TRBJ1-2; D is ambiguous. Germline V lookup: CDR1 KGHDR, CDR2 SFDVKD. Between the trimmed V and J ends, which lost 5 bases and 2 bases, there was a span of 11 bases. The CDR3 is made up of 14 amino acids.

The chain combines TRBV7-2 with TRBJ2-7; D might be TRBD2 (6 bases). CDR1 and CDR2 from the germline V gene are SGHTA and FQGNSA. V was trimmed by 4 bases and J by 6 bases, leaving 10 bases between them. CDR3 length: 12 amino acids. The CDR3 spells CASSSGSSEQYF. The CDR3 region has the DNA TGTGCCAGCAGCTCCGGGAGTTCCGAGCAGTACTTC. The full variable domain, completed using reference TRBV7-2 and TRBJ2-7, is GAGVSQSPSNKVTEKGKDVELRCDPISGHTALYWYRQSLGQGLEFLIYFQGNSAPDKSGLPSDRFSAERTGGSVSTLTIQRTQQEDSAVYLCASSSGSSEQYFGPGTRLTVT.

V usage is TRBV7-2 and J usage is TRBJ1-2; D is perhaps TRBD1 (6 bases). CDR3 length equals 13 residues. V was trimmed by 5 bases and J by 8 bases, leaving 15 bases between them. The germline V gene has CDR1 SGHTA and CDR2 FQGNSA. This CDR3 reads CASSPRDNWGYTF. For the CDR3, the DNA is TGTGCCAGCAGCCCCCGGGACAATTGGGGCTACACCTTC.

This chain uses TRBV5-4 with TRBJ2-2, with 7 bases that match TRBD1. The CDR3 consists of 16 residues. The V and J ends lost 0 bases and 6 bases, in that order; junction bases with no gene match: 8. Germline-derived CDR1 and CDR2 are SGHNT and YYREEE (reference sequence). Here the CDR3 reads CASSLGDRVRSGELFF. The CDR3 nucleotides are TGTGCCAGCAGCTTGGGCGACAGGGTACGATCCGGGGAGCTGTTTTTT.

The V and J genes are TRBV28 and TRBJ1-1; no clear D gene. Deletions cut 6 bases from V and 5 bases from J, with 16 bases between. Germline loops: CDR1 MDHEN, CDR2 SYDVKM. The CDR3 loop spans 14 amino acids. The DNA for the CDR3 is TGTGCCAGCAGCCTAGCCCTAAAAGGGACTGAAGCTTTCTTT. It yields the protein CASSLALKGTEAFF.

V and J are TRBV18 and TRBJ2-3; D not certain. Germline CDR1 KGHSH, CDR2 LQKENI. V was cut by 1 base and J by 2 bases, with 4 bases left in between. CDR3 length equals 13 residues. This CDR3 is CASSPLVTDTQYF. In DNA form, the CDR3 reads TGTGCCAGCTCACCACTAGTCACAGATACGCAGTATTTT. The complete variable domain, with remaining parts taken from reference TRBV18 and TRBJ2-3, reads NAGVMQNPRHLVRRRGQEARLRCSPMKGHSHVYWYRQLPEEGLKFMVYLQKENIIDESGMPKERFSAEFPKEGPSILRIQQVVRGDSAAYFCASSPLVTDTQYFGPGTRLTVL.

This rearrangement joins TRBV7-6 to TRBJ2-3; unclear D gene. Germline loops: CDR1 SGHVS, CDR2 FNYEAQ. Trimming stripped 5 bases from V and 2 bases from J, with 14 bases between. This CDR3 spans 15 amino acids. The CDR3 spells CASSPMTRYTDTQYF. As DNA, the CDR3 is TGTGCCAGCAGCCCGATGACACGGTACACAGATACGCAGTATTTT. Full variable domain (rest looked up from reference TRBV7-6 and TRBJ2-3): GAGVSQSPRYKVTKRGQDVALRCDPISGHVSLYWYRQALGQGPEFLTYFNYEAQQDKSGLPNDRFSAERPEGSISTLTIQRTEQRDSAMYRCASSPMTRYTDTQYFGPGTRLTVL.

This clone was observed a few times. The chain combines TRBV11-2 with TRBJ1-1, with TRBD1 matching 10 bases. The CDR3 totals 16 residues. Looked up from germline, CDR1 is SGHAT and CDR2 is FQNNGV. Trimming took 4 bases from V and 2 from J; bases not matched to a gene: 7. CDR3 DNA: TGTGCCAGCAGCTCTCGACAGGGGGCCATTAACACTGAAGCTTTCTTT. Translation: CASSSRQGAINTEAFF.

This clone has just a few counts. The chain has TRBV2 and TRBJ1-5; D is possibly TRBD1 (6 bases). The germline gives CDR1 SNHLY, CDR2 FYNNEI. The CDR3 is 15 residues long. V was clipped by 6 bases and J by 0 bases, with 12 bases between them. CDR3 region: CASRGGAFSNQPQHF. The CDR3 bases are TGTGCCAGCAGGGGGGGGGCCTTTAGCAATCAGCCCCAGCATTTT.

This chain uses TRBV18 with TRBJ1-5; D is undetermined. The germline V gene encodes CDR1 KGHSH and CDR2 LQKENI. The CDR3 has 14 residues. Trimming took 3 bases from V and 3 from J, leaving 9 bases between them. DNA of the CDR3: TGTGCCAGCTCACCGCAGAATTTCAATCAGCCCCAGCATTTT. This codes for CASSPQNFNQPQHF.

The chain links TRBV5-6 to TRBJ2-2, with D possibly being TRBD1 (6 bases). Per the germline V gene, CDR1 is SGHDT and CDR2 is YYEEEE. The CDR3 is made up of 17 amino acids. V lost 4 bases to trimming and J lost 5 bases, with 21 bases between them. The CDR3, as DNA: TGTGCCAGCAGCCGACCCGGGACAATAGAACGGACCGGGGAGCTGTTTTTT. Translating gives CASSRPGTIERTGELFF. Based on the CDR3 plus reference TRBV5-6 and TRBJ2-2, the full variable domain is DAGVTQSPTHLIKTRGQQVTLRCSPKSGHDTVSWYQQALGQGPQFIFQYYEEEERQRGNFPDRFSGHQFPNYSSELNVNALLLGDSALYLCASSRPGTIERTGELFFGEGSRLTVL.

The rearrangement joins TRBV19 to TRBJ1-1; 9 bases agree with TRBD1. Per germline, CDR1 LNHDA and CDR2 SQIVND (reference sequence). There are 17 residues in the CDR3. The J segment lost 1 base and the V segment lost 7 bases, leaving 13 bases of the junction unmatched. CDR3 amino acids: CASTLGPGTGTNTEAFF. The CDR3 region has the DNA TGTGCCAGTACCCTCGGTCCCGGGACAGGGACGAACACTGAAGCTTTCTTT.

The CDR3 DNA is TGCGCCAGCAGCCGGGACAGGGGGGCCTACGAGCAGTACTTC. Translation: CASSRDRGAYEQYF. The V call is TRBV4-3, the J call TRBJ2-7; TRBD1 aligns across 11 bases. The V segment lost 4 bases and the J segment 2 bases; nucleotides outside the gene matches: 1. The CDR3 extends over 14 amino acids. Germline V gene sequence: CDR1 LGHNA, CDR2 YSLEER.

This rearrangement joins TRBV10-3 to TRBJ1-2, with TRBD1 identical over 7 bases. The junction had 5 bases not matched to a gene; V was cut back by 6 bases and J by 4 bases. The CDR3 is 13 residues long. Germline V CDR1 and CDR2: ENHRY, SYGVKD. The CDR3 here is CAIRPRDSYGYTF. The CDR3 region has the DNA TGTGCCATCAGACCCCGGGACAGCTATGGCTACACCTTC.